This T cell receptor (beta chain) is from a study of T cells in tuberculosis. This CDR3 has 15 amino acids. After removal of 7 bases from V and 4 bases from J, the junction contained 3 bases not matched to a gene. CDR1 SNHLY and CDR2 FYNNEI come from the germline V gene. TCRdb's copy holds only in-frame clones and misses some; the assay was immunoSEQ multiplex PCR. Of some 25,000 clones listed, nearly 97% were seen once; the top ten hold roughly 9%. The V call is TRBV2, the J call TRBJ2-4; 14 bases are a match to TRBD2. The sample taken for sequencing was PBMCs. The sequence was obtained from a donor between 10 and 35 years old with latent tuberculosis or without tuberculosis infection. CDR3 nucleotide sequence: TGTGCCAGCATTCGGACTAGCGGGGGGAAAAACATTCAGTACTTC. Translating gives CASIRTSGGKNIQYF.